This section outlines one TCR beta chain sequence together with its context. The data belong to a study of blood T cell repertoires in COVID-19. Whole-study context: Samples of COVID-19 (acute and convalescent) were obtained from the United States, Italy and Spain.

CDR1 is SGHRS, CDR2 YFSETQ, per germline. V was trimmed by 2 bases and J by 8 bases, leaving 19 bases between them. The CDR3 is 15 residues long. As processed by the authors: The authors estimated nucleated cell counts from reference gene primer amplification. Method: immunoSEQ multiplex PCR; TCRdb's copy keeps in-frame clones and lacks some. The V and J calls and clone size were taken over from that table, and D and trimming were inferred from the DNA. Of nearly 300,000 clones listed, 70% to 90% are singletons. The rearrangement joins TRBV5-1 to TRBJ1-2, with unresolved D. The source of this sequence is a woman aged 25 to 39 who had recovered from COVID-19. Sequencing was carried out using peripheral blood. The CDR3 DNA follows: TGCGCCAGCAGCTTTGACTCCCCGGTGGTTTGGGGCTACACCTTC. Translated, it gives CASSFDSPVVWGYTF.